This T cell receptor (beta chain) was sequenced during a study of CD8 T cells in ankylosing spondylitis. Findings of the study overall: The study identified a TCR beta motif of several highly homologous variants that appeared characteristic of ankylosing spondylitis blood. Prior work had noted some motif variants in reactive arthritis blood and synovial fluid. Disease-linked clones were found to be CD8+ and relatively rare in peripheral blood. Significantly higher representation of disease-linked clones was reported for matched ankylosing spondylitis synovial fluid.

Quantitative 5'-RACE with molecular barcodes generated TCR beta libraries. TCRdb processed the 5' RACE reads anew with MiXCR; each CDR3 protein has one entry. The profile covers 700,000 to 850,000 distinct CDR3 sequences, with roughly 12% appearing a single time and approximately 0.5% taken by the ten largest. In its sample, this clonotype was seen a few times. Its target is unknown. Germline V gene data show CDR1 as SGHTA and CDR2 as FQGNSA. The length of the CDR3 is 15 residues. The ends lost 5 bases at V and 1 base at J; junction bases unmatched: 3. The sequence was collected from a male donor with ankylosing spondylitis. The chain carries TRBV7-2 and TRBJ2-5, with 11 bases aligning to TRBD2. Sequencing was done on a sample of blood, either unsorted or a sorted T cell fraction (not recorded which). CDR3 in amino acids: CASSTGLAVQETQYF. The CDR3 DNA follows: TGTGCCAGCAGCACGGGACTAGCGGTCCAAGAGACCCAGTACTTC.